This entry features one T cell receptor (beta chain) sequence. The data were taken from a study of TIL therapy for anti-PD-1-resistant metastatic lung cancer. Sequencing used immunoSEQ v3. Here immunoSEQ multiplex PCR was the method, and the copy in TCRdb shows in-frame clones only, minus some. In the table there are about 100,000 clones, 55% to 75% of which are singletons. Time point indicated: pre-treatment sample, taken before nivolumab and TIL therapy. Pleural nodules or supraclavicular lymph nodes made up most of the excised metastases sampled. The sequencing used tumor tissue, collected at baseline. The source of this sequence is a person between 30 and 79 years old with non-small cell lung cancer.

The CDR3 spells CASSLGLNPPTDTQYF. The CDR3, as DNA: TGTGCCAGCAGCTTAGGTCTTAACCCCCCCACAGATACGCAGTATTTT. The J gene is TRBJ2-3, the V gene TRBV7-2; D not resolved. Germline values: CDR1 SGHTA, CDR2 FQGNSA. The CDR3 consists of 16 residues. Between the trimmed V and J ends, which lost 1 base and 2 bases, there was a span of 13 bases.